Listed below are T cell receptor beta chains from one sample, sequenced in a study of cytomegalovirus exposure and HLA in healthy donors. The repertoire was sequenced with immunoSEQ multiplex PCR; TCRdb's copy has only in-frame clones and lacks some. The table lists 100,000 or so clones, less than 65% of them singletons, with roughly 6.8% in the top ten. Material: PBMCs. These receptors all come from a woman younger than 45 in good health and CMV-seronegative. The CDR3 runs from the conserved cysteine through the conserved F or W. The D gene is left open where the match is weak. Not all rows give a size; the values are once, few, many and, for expanded clones, a class.

DNA	CDR3	J	D	length	V	size
TGTGCCAGCAGTCGCCGGACAGGGACTAACTATGGCTACACCTTC	CASSRRTGTNYGYTF	TRBJ1-2	TRBD1	15	TRBV27	NA
TGTGCCAGCAGCTTAGGGAGCGGGACAGGGTACGAGCAGTACTTC	CASSLGSGTGYEQYF	TRBJ2-7	TRBD1	15	TRBV7-7	few
TGTGCCAGAAGCTTGTCCCACAGCAGGGGCCCTGAAGCTTTCTTT	CARSLSHSRGPEAFF	TRBJ1-1	NA	15	TRBV5-3	NA
TGTGCCAGCAGCCGTCAGCGGGAGGGCTACGAGCAGTACTTC	CASSRQREGYEQYF	TRBJ2-7	TRBD2	14	TRBV7-2	few
TGCGCCAGCAGCTTGGCTGCTAGCGGGGGGTGGGAAAATGAGCAGTTCTTC	CASSLAASGGWENEQFF	TRBJ2-1	TRBD2	17	TRBV5-1	NA
TGTGCCAGCAGCTTATCTCGCGCGAACACCGGGGAGCTGTTTTTT	CASSLSRANTGELFF	TRBJ2-2	NA	15	TRBV7-2	NA
TGTGCCAGCAGCTTTTCACAGGGGGGTTTTAACTATGGCTACACCTTC	CASSFSQGGFNYGYTF	TRBJ1-2	TRBD1	16	TRBV7-9	NA
TGTGCCAGCAGTTTCGAGGAATTAGGAAACACCATATATTTT	CASSFEELGNTIYF	TRBJ1-3	NA	14	TRBV28	NA
TGTGCCAGCAGGGCCACGGGGAGGGGTGGCTACACCTTC	CASRATGRGGYTF	TRBJ1-2	NA	13	TRBV6-5	NA
TGTGCCAGCAGCTTACCAGGACTCATGAACACTGAAGCTTTCTTT	CASSLPGLMNTEAFF	TRBJ1-1	NA	15	TRBV5-4	NA
TGCGCGAGCCGCCGGACTAGCGGGGGGCCGGCAGATACGCAGTATTTT	CASRRTSGGPADTQYF	TRBJ2-3	TRBD2	16	TRBV5-1	few
TGTGCCAGCAGTGCCTCACCGGGACAGGGGGACTATGGCTACACCTTC	CASSASPGQGDYGYTF	TRBJ1-2	TRBD1	16	TRBV6-1	few
TGTGCCACCACACTGGGAGCTAACTATGGCTACACCTTC	CATTLGANYGYTF	TRBJ1-2	NA	13	TRBV28	NA
TGTGCCAGCAGTTTAAGAGTGATAGTTGGACTAGCGGGGGGTATTCCCGGTACGCAGTATTTT	CASSLRVIVGLAGGIPGTQYF	TRBJ2-3	TRBD2	21	TRBV27	NA
TGTGCCAGTAGCCCATTGGGGCAGTATTCGGCTTTCTTT	CASSPLGQYSAFF	TRBJ1-1	NA	13	TRBV19	NA
TGTGCCAGCAGCTTGAGTGGCACAGGGAGAAACGAGCAGTACTTC	CASSLSGTGRNEQYF	TRBJ2-7	NA	15	TRBV5-6	NA
TGTGCCAGCAGCTTGGGAGGTAACTATGGCTACACCTTC	CASSLGGNYGYTF	TRBJ1-2	NA	13	TRBV5-4	NA
TGTGCCAGCAGTTTACTGACAGGGTTCAATCAGCCCCAGCATTTT	CASSLLTGFNQPQHF	TRBJ1-5	TRBD1	15	TRBV27	NA
TGTGCCAGCGCTAGCGATGGGGAGACCCAGTACTTC	CASASDGETQYF	TRBJ2-5	NA	12	TRBV6-1	few
TGTGCCAGCAGCTACGGCGCGGGGGCTGGCTATGGCTACACCTTC	CASSYGAGAGYGYTF	TRBJ1-2	NA	15	TRBV5-8	NA
TGCGCCAGCAGCCCGACAGGGTCTCAGCCCCAGCATTTT	CASSPTGSQPQHF	TRBJ1-5	TRBD1	13	TRBV5-1	once
TGTGTCAGAAGCATCCCTTTTGGGGGGGGAGTTAACACCGGGGAGCTGTTTTTT	CVRSIPFGGGVNTGELFF	TRBJ2-2	NA	18	TRBV7-5	NA
TGTGCCAGCAGCCCGAGGGACAGGATGGCGCCCCAGCATTTT	CASSPRDRMAPQHF	TRBJ1-5	TRBD1	14	TRBV9	NA
TGCGCCAGCAGCCAAGGAGGAAACAGGGTGAAGGCTTTCTTT	CASSQGGNRVKAFF	TRBJ1-1	NA	14	TRBV4-1	NA
TGTGCCAGCAGTTTGGGCAGTCTGCCTGGAAACACCATATATTTT	CASSLGSLPGNTIYF	TRBJ1-3	NA	15	TRBV28	NA
TGTGCCATCAACGCAGGGGTGGCTCGTGGCTACACCTTC	CAINAGVARGYTF	TRBJ1-2	NA	13	TRBV10-3	once
TGCAGCGGGGCCCGGGACAGCTACGAGCAGTACTTC	CSGARDSYEQYF	TRBJ2-7	TRBD1	12	TRBV29-1	NA
TGCGCCAGCAGCTTGGTGGGGACAGGGGGCCCTAACTTC	CASSLVGTGGPNF	TRBJ2-5	TRBD1	13	TRBV5-1	NA
TGTGCCAGCAGCTTAGGCGGGCTCAATGAGCAGTTCTTC	CASSLGGLNEQFF	TRBJ2-1	NA	13	TRBV7-9	NA
TGTGCCATCAGTGAGTCAGCACTAGCGGGAGAGCACTTC	CAISESALAGEHF	TRBJ2-7	TRBD2	13	TRBV10-3	NA
TGTGCCAGGGGACAGGGCCTTTATGGCTACACCTTC	CARGQGLYGYTF	TRBJ1-2	TRBD1	12	TRBV6-1	NA
TGCGCCAGCAGCCAGCAACAGGGGGCAAAGGCTGAAGCTTTCTTT	CASSQQQGAKAEAFF	TRBJ1-1	TRBD1	15	TRBV4-1	few
TGTGCCAGCAGCTTTAGAGCGGGACACTCCTACGAGCAGTACTTC	CASSFRAGHSYEQYF	TRBJ2-7	NA	15	TRBV7-6	NA
TGTGCCAGCAGTGGAATCGATTCAGGGACCGGGGAGCTGTTTTTT	CASSGIDSGTGELFF	TRBJ2-2	NA	15	TRBV2	NA
TGTGCCAGCAGCTTAGGCGGTCGGAGCAATCAGCCCCAGCATTTT	CASSLGGRSNQPQHF	TRBJ1-5	NA	15	TRBV13	once
TGTGCCAGCAGCTTAGGAGTTGGATGGAGAGATAATTCACCCCTCCACTTT	CASSLGVGWRDNSPLHF	TRBJ1-6	NA	17	TRBV7-8	NA
TGCGCCAGCAGCTTCCGGGGGCTAGCGGGAGGGAATCAGCCCGGGGAGCTGTTTTTT	CASSFRGLAGGNQPGELFF	TRBJ2-2	TRBD2	19	TRBV4-3	NA
TGTGCCGGACTCGACCGCTATGGCTACACCTTC	CAGLDRYGYTF	TRBJ1-2	NA	11	TRBV19	NA
TGTGCCAGCACCAGGGAGCGGGGTCAGGAGCAGTACTTC	CASTRERGQEQYF	TRBJ2-7	TRBD2	13	TRBV6-6	few
TGTGCCAGCAGTTTAAGGCAGGGGGGAAACATTCAGTACTTC	CASSLRQGGNIQYF	TRBJ2-4	NA	14	TRBV27	NA
TGTGCCAGTACCACACCGGGACTAGCATACAATGAGCAGTTCTTC	CASTTPGLAYNEQFF	TRBJ2-1	TRBD2	15	TRBV19	once
TGTGCCAGCAGCCAGGGAGGCCATGAAAAACTGTTTTTT	CASSQGGHEKLFF	TRBJ1-4	NA	13	TRBV6-5	few
TGTGCCAGCACGACTAGCGGGAGACACCGCGATGAGCAGTTCTTC	CASTTSGRHRDEQFF	TRBJ2-1	TRBD2	15	TRBV28	NA
TGTGCCTGGAACAGGGGGATGAACACTGAAGCTTTCTTT	CAWNRGMNTEAFF	TRBJ1-1	TRBD1	13	TRBV30	few
TGTTCCAGCAGTCTAGAGGGCACTGAAGCTTTCTTT	CSSSLEGTEAFF	TRBJ1-1	NA	12	TRBV7-9	once
TGTGCCAGCTCACTTCAAGGACAGCACATGAACACTGAAGCTTTCTTT	CASSLQGQHMNTEAFF	TRBJ1-1	NA	16	TRBV18	NA
TGTGCCAGCAGTTCGGGACTAGCGGGCTACGAGCAGTACTTC	CASSSGLAGYEQYF	TRBJ2-7	TRBD2	14	TRBV5-6	NA